Each of the 18 T cell receptor beta chains below was sequenced from the same sample in a study of T cells in Graves' hyperthyroidism and ophthalmopathy. RNA transcripts gave rise to amplified TCR beta CDR3 regions. Primed by the HTBI set, a first-round RT-PCR was run on the TCR CDR3. Each CDR3 protein gets one entry after TCRdb re-called the multiplex PCR reads with MiXCR. The sample has more than 350,000 distinct CDR3 sequences; approximately 15% are singletons. The sample was blood. The receptors stem from a woman aged 30 to 39 with Graves' hyperthyroidism.

This clonotype was recorded once. This chain uses TRBV5-8 with TRBJ2-1; D uncertain. Germline loops: CDR1 SGHTS, CDR2 YDEGEE. This CDR3 spans 15 amino acids. V lost 0 bases, J lost 4 bases, and 11 bases lay in between. The CDR3 region has the DNA TGTGCCAGCAGCTTGGGGTATGGGCGGTACAATGAGCAGTTCTTC. This gives the protein CASSLGYGRYNEQFF.

This clonotype was observed a few times. The J gene is TRBJ2-3, the V gene TRBV30; D is undetermined. V gave up 5 bases and J gave up 7 bases, with 16 bases separating them. Germline V gene data show CDR1 as GTSNPN and CDR2 as SVGIG (reference sequence). This CDR3 is 13 amino acids long. The CDR3 DNA reads as TGTGCCTGGGACTCGAGTACACCAAATACGCAGTATTTT. Translation: CAWDSSTPNTQYF.

This sequence joins TRBV10-3 and TRBJ1-6; 8 bases map to TRBD1. Germline CDR1 ENHRY, CDR2 SYGVKD. The CDR3 is made up of 14 amino acids. The J segment lost 7 bases and the V segment lost 8 bases, leaving 7 bases of the junction unmatched. The CDR3 loop is CAIGQQGENSPLHF. The CDR3 DNA reads as TGTGCCATCGGACAACAGGGGGAAAATTCACCCCTCCACTTT.

J is TRBJ1-5 and V is TRBV6-1; TRBD1 might be the D (6 bases). V was clipped by 5 bases and J by 11 bases, with 16 bases between them. Germline CDR1 reads MNHNS; CDR2 reads SASEGT. The CDR3 spans 13 residues. Here the CDR3 reads CASSTFERGTQHF. The CDR3 DNA reads as TGTGCCAGCAGTACCTTCGAGAGGGGGACCCAGCATTTT.

V and J are TRBV30 and TRBJ2-1; 10 bases are shared with TRBD2. Germline CDR1 and CDR2: GTSNPN and SVGIG (reference sequence). CDR3 size: 16 residues. The junction had 12 bases not matched to a gene; V was cut back by 4 bases and J by 6 bases. CDR3 residues: CAWTRLAGPVGNEQFF. The CDR3 coding sequence is TGTGCCTGGACCCGACTAGCGGGTCCCGTCGGCAATGAGCAGTTCTTC.

This clonotype was observed many times. The V call is TRBV11-3, the J call TRBJ2-2; D gene uncertain. In germline, CDR1 is SGHNT, CDR2 YENEEA. The length of the CDR3 is 14 residues. V was trimmed by 4 bases and J by 3 bases, leaving 9 bases between them. The CDR3 protein is CASSSRSDTGELFF. The CDR3 DNA sequence: TGTGCCAGCAGCTCTCGTTCGGACACCGGGGAGCTGTTTTTT.

In this sample, this clonotype turned up many times. The V call is TRBV20-1, the J call TRBJ2-3, with TRBD2 matching 9 bases. The germline V gene encodes CDR1 DFQATT and CDR2 SNEGSKA (reference sequence). The J segment lost 4 bases and the V segment lost 6 bases, leaving 5 bases of the junction unmatched. The CDR3 totals 13 residues. The CDR3 sequence is CSAAGGPADTQYF. CDR3 nucleotide sequence: TGCAGTGCGGCGGGAGGGCCAGCAGATACGCAGTATTTT.

The chain joins TRBV30 to TRBJ2-7; 12 bases align to TRBD1. Trimming removed 4 bases from V and 2 bases from J; junction bases left unmatched: 3. The CDR3 extends over 14 amino acids. Germline assignment: CDR1 GTSNPN and CDR2 SVGIG (reference sequence). The CDR3 region is CAWTGTGGPYEQYF. The CDR3 DNA reads as TGTGCCTGGACCGGGACAGGGGGCCCCTACGAGCAGTACTTC.

This clonotype appeared a few times. This sequence joins TRBV12-3 or TRBV12-4 and TRBJ1-4; possible D gene TRBD1, 5 bases. Trimming removed 5 bases from V and 7 bases from J, with 20 bases in between. The CDR3 runs 16 residues. The CDR3 reads CASSVKKGRGGEKLFF. CDR3 sequence (DNA): TGTGCCAGCAGTGTAAAAAAGGGTCGGGGGGGTGAAAAACTGTTTTTT.

This clonotype has just a few counts. One end of the junction varies from germline; a read error may be responsible. The V gene is TRBV3-1, the J gene TRBJ2-2, with D possibly TRBD2 on 6 matching bases. The CDR3 has 14 amino acids. Germline CDR1 LGHDT, CDR2 YNNKEL (reference sequence). The chain's CDR3 is CASGQAGSAGELFF. In DNA form, the CDR3 reads TGTGCCAGCGGCCAAGCCGGGAGCGCCGGGGAGCTGTTTTTT.

The V call is TRBV12-5, the J call TRBJ2-1, with unresolved D. The ends were cut back, 2 bases at V and 0 bases at J, with 11 bases in the middle. Germline CDR1 is LGHNT and CDR2 is FRNRAP. The CDR3 length is 16 residues. In DNA, the CDR3 is TGTGCTAGTGGTTTGACTACTCCGAGCTCCTACAATGAGCAGTTCTTC. Translated, it gives CASGLTTPSSYNEQFF. The full variable domain, rest sourced from reference TRBV12-5 and TRBJ2-1, is DARVTQTPRHKVTEMGQEVTMRCQPILGHNTVFWYRQTMMQGLELLAYFRNRAPLDDSGMPKDRFSAEMPDATLATLKIQPSEPRDSAVYFCASGLTTPSSYNEQFFGPGTRLTVL.

This clonotype came up many times. The chain is built from TRBV7-7 and TRBJ2-3, with a weak D call TRBD1 (5 bases). CDR1 and CDR2 from the germline V gene are SSHAT and FNYEAQ (reference sequence). The CDR3 spans 15 residues. The V end was cut by 1 base, the J end by 1 base, with 9 bases between. In DNA, the CDR3 is TGTGCCAGCAGCTTAGAGGGCAGGGGCACAGATACGCAGTATTTT. Translated: CASSLEGRGTDTQYF.

This clonotype has at least ten counts. V usage is TRBV7-2 and J usage is TRBJ2-5; D is unclear. This CDR3 has 14 residues. Germline assignment: CDR1 SGHTA and CDR2 FQGNSA. Trimming left V 5 bases short and J 5 bases short, with 15 bases between. In DNA form, the CDR3 reads TGTGCCAGCAGCCGTGTTGGTGAAAGCGAGACCCAGTACTTC. It encodes CASSRVGESETQYF.

The chain employs TRBV10-2 and TRBJ2-7, with no clear D. V lost 2 bases to trimming and J lost 3 bases, with 11 bases between them. CDR3 length: 14 amino acids. Germline lookup yields CDR1 WSHSY and CDR2 SAAADI. CDR3 sequence reads: CASSERNEGYEQYF. CDR3 coding DNA: TGCGCCAGCAGTGAGAGGAACGAAGGCTACGAGCAGTACTTC.

The chain uses TRBV10-3 and TRBJ2-3; the D gene is possibly TRBD1 (5 bases). V gave up 2 bases and J gave up 1 base, with 13 bases separating them. The CDR3 totals 16 residues. Per germline, CDR1 ENHRY and CDR2 SYGVKD. The DNA for the CDR3 is TGTGCCATCAGTGAGGCGTATCCCAGGGGCACAGATACGCAGTATTTT. It is translated as CAISEAYPRGTDTQYF.

Notes on this clonotype: Being one base from a much bigger clone, this may be a read error. The chain employs TRBV11-3 and TRBJ2-1; tentative D call: TRBD2 (6 bases). Germline V CDR1 and CDR2: SGHNT, YENEEA. With 4 bases removed from V and 12 bases from J, the gap between germline ends came to 16 bases. The length of the CDR3 is 13 residues. The CDR3 is CASSSRLVGRQFF. The DNA for the CDR3 is TGTGCCAGCAGCTCCCGACTAGTGGGACGGCAGTTCTTC.

The gene calls are TRBV7-2 and TRBJ2-5, with D hard to call. V was shortened by 1 base and J by 7 bases, with 13 bases between the two germline ends. Germline assignment: CDR1 SGHTA and CDR2 FQGNSA. This CDR3 contains 14 residues. The CDR3 sequence: CASSLGKGSATQYF. The CDR3 DNA follows: TGTGCCAGCAGCTTAGGCAAGGGATCCGCGACCCAGTACTTC.

The rearrangement uses TRBV6-1 and TRBJ2-7, with 13 bases identical to TRBD2. Germline V lookup: CDR1 MNHNS, CDR2 SASEGT. This CDR3 spans 14 amino acids. Unmatched junction bases numbered 7, after V lost 7 bases and J lost 7 bases. CDR3 in amino acids: CASKGGLAGVEQYF. Written as DNA, the CDR3 is TGTGCCAGCAAAGGTGGACTAGCGGGAGTAGAGCAGTACTTC.